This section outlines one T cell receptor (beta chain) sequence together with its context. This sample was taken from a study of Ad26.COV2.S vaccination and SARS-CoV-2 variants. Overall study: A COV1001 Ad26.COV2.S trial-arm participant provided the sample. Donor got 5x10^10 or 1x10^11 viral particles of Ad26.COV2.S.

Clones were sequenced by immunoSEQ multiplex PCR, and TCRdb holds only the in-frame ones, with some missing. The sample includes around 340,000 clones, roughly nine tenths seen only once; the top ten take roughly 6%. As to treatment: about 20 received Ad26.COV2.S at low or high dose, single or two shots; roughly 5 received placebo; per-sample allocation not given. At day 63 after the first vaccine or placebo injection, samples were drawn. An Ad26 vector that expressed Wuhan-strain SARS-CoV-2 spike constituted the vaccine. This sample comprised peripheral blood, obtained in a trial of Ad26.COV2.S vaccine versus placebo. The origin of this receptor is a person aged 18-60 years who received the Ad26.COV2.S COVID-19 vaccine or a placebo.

The CDR3 loop is CASSDPGQQGQFF. For the CDR3, the DNA is TGTGCCAGCAGCGACCCGGGACAGCAAGGGCAGTTCTTC. The genes are TRBV2 and TRBJ2-1, with 7 bases matching TRBD1. Germline CDR1 SNHLY, CDR2 FYNNEI. Losses at the gene ends were 6 bases for V and 12 bases for J; bases not matched to a gene: 11. The CDR3 contains 13 residues. The variable domain in full, with the rest retrieved from reference TRBV2 and TRBJ2-1, is EPEVTQTPSHQVTQMGQEVILRCVPISNHLYFYWYRQILGQKVEFLVSFYNNEISEKSEIFDDQFSVERPDGSNFTLKIRSTKLEDSAMYFCASSDPGQQGQFFGPGTRLTVL.